This TCR beta chain was retrieved from a study of T cell repertoires in cytomegalovirus infection. Germline CDR1 SQVTM, CDR2 ANQGSEA. V was trimmed by 7 bases and J by 4 bases, leaving 16 bases between them. The CDR3 loop spans 14 amino acids. TCRdb re-called the reads with MiXCR, one entry per CDR3 protein. The profile covers about 150,000 distinct CDR3 sequences, with 23% appearing a single time and 9.5% to 12% taken by the ten largest. Input material: PBMCs. This sequence joins TRBV29-1 and TRBJ1-4; D gene uncertain. The origin of this receptor is a human donor in good health (CMV status not recorded). Some clones in this sample may be carry-over from other donors' samples. DNA for the CDR3: TGCAGCGCCGGGTATGGAGCTGATAATGAAAAACTGTTTTTT. It encodes CSAGYGADNEKLFF.